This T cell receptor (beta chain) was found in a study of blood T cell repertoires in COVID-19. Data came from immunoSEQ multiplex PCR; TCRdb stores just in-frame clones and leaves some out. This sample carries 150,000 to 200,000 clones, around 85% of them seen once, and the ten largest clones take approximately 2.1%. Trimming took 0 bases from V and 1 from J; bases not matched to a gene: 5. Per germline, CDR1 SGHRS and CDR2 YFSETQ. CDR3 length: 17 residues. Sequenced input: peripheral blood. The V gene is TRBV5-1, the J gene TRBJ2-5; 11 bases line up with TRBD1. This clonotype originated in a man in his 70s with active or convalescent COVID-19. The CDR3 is CASSLGGQGASQETQYF. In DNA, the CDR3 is TGCGCCAGCAGCTTGGGAGGACAGGGGGCGTCCCAAGAGACCCAGTACTTC.